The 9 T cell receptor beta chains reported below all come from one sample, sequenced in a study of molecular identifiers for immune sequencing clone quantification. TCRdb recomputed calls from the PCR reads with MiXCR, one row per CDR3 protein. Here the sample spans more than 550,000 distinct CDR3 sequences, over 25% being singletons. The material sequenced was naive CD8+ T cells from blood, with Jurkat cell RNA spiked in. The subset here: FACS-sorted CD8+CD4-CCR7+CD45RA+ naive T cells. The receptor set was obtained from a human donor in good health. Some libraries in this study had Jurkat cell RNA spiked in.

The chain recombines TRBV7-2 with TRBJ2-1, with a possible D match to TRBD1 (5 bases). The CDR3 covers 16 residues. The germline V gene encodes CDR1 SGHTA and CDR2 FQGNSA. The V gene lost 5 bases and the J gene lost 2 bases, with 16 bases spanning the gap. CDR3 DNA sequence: TGTGCCAGCAGCCAGGAGACAGTCTTCCCCTACAATGAGCAGTTCTTC. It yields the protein CASSQETVFPYNEQFF.

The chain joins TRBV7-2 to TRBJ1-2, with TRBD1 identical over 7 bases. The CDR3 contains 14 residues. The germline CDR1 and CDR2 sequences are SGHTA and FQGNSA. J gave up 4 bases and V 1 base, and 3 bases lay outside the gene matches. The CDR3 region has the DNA TGTGCCAGCAGCTTAGATGCAGGGGGCTATGGCTACACCTTC. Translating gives CASSLDAGGYGYTF.

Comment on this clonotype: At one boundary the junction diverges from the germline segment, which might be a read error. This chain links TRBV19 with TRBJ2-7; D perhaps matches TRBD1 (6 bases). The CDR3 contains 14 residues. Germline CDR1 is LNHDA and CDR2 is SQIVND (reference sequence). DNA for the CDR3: TGTGCCAGTAGTCCGGGACAAGCCTCCTACAAGCAGTACTTC. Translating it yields CASSPGQASYKQYF.

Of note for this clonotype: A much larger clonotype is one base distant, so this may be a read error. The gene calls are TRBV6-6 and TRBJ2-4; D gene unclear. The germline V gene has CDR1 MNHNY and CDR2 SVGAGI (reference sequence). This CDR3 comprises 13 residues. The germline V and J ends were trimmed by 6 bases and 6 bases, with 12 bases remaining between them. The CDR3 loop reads CASRTVRRNIQYF. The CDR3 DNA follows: TGTGCCAGCAGAACAGTACGGAGAAACATTCAGTACTTC.

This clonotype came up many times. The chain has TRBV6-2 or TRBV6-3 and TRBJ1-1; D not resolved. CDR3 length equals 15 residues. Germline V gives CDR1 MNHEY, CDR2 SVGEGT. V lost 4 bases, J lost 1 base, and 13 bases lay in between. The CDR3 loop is CASSSRTLENTEAFF. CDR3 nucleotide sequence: TGTGCCAGCAGTTCCCGGACCCTAGAGAACACTGAAGCTTTCTTT.

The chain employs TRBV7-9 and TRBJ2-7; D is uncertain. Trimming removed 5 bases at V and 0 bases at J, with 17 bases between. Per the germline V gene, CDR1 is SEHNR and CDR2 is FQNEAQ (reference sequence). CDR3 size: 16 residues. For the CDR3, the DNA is TGTGCCAGCAGCCCCCCTGCCCGACCGGACTCCTACGAGCAGTACTTC. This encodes CASSPPARPDSYEQYF.

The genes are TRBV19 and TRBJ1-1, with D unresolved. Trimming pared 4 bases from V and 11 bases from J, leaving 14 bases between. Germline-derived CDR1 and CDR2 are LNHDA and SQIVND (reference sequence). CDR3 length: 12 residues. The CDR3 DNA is TGTGCCAGTAGTACCAACCACCTGAGGGCTTTCTTT. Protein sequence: CASSTNHLRAFF.

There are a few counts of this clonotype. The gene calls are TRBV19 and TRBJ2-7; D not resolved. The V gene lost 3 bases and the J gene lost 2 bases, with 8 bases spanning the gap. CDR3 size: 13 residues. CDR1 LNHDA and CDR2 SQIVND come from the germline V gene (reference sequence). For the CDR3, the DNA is TGTGCCAGTAGTATCGAAATTACCTACGAGCAGTACTTC. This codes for CASSIEITYEQYF.

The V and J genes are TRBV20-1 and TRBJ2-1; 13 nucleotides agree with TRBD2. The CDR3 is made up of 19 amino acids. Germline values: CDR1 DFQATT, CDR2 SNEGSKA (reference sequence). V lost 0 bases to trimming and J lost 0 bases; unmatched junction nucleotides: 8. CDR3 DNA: TGCAGTGCTAGAGATCTGTTCGGGACTAGCGGGAACTCCTACAATGAGCAGTTCTTC. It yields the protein CSARDLFGTSGNSYNEQFF.